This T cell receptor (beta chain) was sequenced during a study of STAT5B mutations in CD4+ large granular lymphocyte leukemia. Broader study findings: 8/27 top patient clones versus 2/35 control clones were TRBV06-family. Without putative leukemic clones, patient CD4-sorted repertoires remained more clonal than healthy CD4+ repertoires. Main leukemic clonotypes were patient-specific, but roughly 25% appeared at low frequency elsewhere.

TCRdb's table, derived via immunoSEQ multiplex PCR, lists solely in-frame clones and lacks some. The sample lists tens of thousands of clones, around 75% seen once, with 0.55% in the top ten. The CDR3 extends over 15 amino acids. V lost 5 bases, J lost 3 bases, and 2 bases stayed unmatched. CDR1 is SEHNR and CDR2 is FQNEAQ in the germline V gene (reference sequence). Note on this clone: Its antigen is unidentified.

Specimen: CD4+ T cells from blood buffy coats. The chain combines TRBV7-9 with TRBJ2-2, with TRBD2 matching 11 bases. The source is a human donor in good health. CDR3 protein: CASSGTSGHTGELFF. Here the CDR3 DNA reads TGTGCCAGCAGCGGGACTAGCGGCCACACCGGGGAGCTGTTTTTT. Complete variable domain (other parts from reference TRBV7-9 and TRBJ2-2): DTGVSQNPRHKITKRGQNVTFRCDPISEHNRLYWYRQTLGQGPEFLTYFQNEAQLEKSRLLSDRFSAERPKGSFSTLEIQRTEQGDSAMYLCASSGTSGHTGELFFGEGSRLTVL.